The TCR beta chain under discussion was sequenced for a study of response to subunit inactivated influenza vaccine. Whole-study results and caveats: Authors proposed each seasonal influenza vaccination draws in few new T cells.

This clonotype was detected a few times. Antigen unknown. Via MiXCR, TCRdb re-called the RT-PCR reads, giving one row per CDR3 protein. The sample records under 500,000 distinct CDR3 sequences, roughly 11% being singletons. Deletions cut 2 bases from V and 3 bases from J, with 8 bases between. Germline V gene lookup returns CDR1 SGHAT and CDR2 FQNNGV. CDR3 length: 13 residues. The sequencing here drew on PBMCs from blood, taken around seven weeks after vaccination. The rearrangement joins TRBV11-2 to TRBJ2-7, with D possibly being TRBD1 (6 bases). This TCR came from a man aged 50-59 years who received an inactivated influenza vaccine. The CDR3 DNA reads as TGTGCCAGCAGCTTATTCAGGGGCTACGAGCAGTACTTC. It translates to CASSLFRGYEQYF.